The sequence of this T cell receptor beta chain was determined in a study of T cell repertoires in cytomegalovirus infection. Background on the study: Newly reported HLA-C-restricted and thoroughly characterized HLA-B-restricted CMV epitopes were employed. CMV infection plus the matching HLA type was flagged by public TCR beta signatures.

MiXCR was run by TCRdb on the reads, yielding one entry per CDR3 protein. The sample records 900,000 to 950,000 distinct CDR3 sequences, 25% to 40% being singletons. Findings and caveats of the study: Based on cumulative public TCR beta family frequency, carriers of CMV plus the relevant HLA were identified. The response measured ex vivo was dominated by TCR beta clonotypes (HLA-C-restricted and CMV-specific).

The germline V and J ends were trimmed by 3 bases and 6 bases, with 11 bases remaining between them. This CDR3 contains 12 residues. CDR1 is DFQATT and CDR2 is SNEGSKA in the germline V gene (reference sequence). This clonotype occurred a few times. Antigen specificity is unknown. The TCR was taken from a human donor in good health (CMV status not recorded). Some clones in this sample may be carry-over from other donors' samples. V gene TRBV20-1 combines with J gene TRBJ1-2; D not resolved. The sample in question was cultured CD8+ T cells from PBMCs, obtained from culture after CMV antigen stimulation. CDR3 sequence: CSARPTRDGYTF. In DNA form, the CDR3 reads TGCAGTGCTAGGCCGACCCGGGATGGCTACACCTTC.